This TCR beta chain was observed in a study of blood T cells in healthy people across ages. Study-wide findings and caveats: Higher diversity and more naive CD4+ cells were features of long-lived donors, compared to aged donors. Researchers said unsorted PBMCs prevented a conclusive naive versus antigen-experienced comparison.

Donation came from healthy Caucasian individuals in Russia who were aged about 6 to 100. The J segment lost 3 bases and the V segment lost 6 bases, leaving 16 bases of the junction unmatched. This CDR3 has 18 amino acids. CDR1 is SGHVS and CDR2 is FNYEAQ in the germline V gene. Alongside a J-beta primer mix, a sample-barcoded 5' primer served in a second PCR lasting about 7 to 11 cycles. With 12 random nucleotides, a template-switch adaptor tagged each individual cDNA molecule. From the 5' RACE reads, TCRdb called clonotypes with MiXCR, one entry per CDR3 protein. The sample includes 1,500,000 or so distinct CDR3 sequences, 35% to 45% of them seen just once. To note about this clonotype: Its antigen is still unknown.

This receptor was identified in a woman aged 18-35 years in good health. The genes are TRBV7-6 and TRBJ2-7, with TRBD2 matching 11 bases. The sample consisted of blood. Here the CDR3 DNA reads TGTGCCAGCAGTTCGGTATATAGCGGGAGGGCCTTTAACTACGAGCAGTACTTC. Translating gives CASSSVYSGRAFNYEQYF.